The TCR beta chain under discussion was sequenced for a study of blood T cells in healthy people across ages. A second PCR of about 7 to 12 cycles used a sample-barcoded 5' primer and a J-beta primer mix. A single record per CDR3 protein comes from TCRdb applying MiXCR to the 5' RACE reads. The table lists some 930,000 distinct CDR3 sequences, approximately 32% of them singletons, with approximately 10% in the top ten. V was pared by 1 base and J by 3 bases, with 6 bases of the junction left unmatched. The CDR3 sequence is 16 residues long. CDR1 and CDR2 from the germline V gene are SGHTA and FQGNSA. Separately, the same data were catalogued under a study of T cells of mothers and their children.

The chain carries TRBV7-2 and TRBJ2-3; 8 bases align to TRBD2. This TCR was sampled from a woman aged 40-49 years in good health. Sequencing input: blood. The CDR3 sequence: CASSLDKTSVTDTQYF. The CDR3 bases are TGTGCCAGCAGCTTAGATAAGACTAGCGTTACAGATACGCAGTATTTT.